This entry describes one T cell receptor beta chain. The specificity of this receptor is unknown. No base qualities exist here, and no much larger clone lies one base off it. The entry originates in a study of blood T cell repertoires in COVID-19 (dated by TCRdb to 2020 to 2022). Background on the whole study: Samples covering the acute and convalescent phases of COVID-19 were provided by collaborators in the United States, Italy and Spain. The material from the prospective study consisted of cDNA or gDNA derived from T cells, B-cell-depleted T cells, or PBMCs. Deeply sampled blood TCRbeta repertoires from subjects exposed to, actively infected with, or recovered from COVID-19 were included in the dataset. The repertoires were released in a freely available public database meant as a resource for research on the immune response to SARS-CoV-2. Samples came from the ongoing ImmuneRACE study (first 160 participants) plus 1,254 subjects from 6 global collaborators. The sample metadata nearly always contained a de-identified subject ID, COVID-19 status, age in years and sex. Where HLA class I and class II types were available, the types were taken from metadata supplied by the sample provider, not from assay-based typing. On the study overall, not on this receptor specifically: Clinical and demographic metadata were provided uncurated, with the amount varying by source and participant.

TCRbeta CDR3 regions were amplified from genomic DNA using the immunoSEQ Assay, a bias-controlled multiplex PCR. As for how the authors treated the data: Within the assay, amplification of reference gene primers was used to estimate how many nucleated cells each sample contained. To quantify the absolute abundance of each unique TCRbeta CDR3 rearrangement, sequence reads were collapsed and filtered. Productive Simpson clonality was computed per sample as the square root of Simpson's diversity index over productive rearrangements. Held by TCRdb, this immuneACCESS table contains in-frame sequences only and omits some clones. Under half of the omission traces to an unresolved V gene where checked; the cause of the rest is unknown. V and J calls and clone size are as listed in that table; D and trimming were resolved from the DNA. The table for this sample lists about 180,000 clones; about 83% of them were counted only once. Around 8.6% of the sample belongs to the ten largest clones.

From its cysteine to its phenylalanine, the CDR3 spans 15 amino acids. Solely the CDR3 DNA is kept, with 45 bases framed from the first base. V is cut back by 1 base and J by 0 bases, with 3 bases in the junction unmatched. Based on the germline V gene (reference sequence), the CDR1 and CDR2 sequences are GTSNPN and SVGIG. Participants in the prospective study were enrolled through a virtual design, were aged about 18 to 89 years, and lived in approximately 25 United States geographic areas. To assign participants to cohorts, the prospective study relied on clinical history that participants themselves reported in a screening survey and a study questionnaire. For ImmuneRACE Cohort 3, a participant was defined as recovered based on two consecutive negative NP/OP PCR tests, clearance by a healthcare professional, or resolution of symptoms. Mobile phlebotomists in the prospective study collected whole blood, serum and a nasopharyngeal or oropharyngeal swab from every participant. Over a roughly two-month period, participants in the prospective study had the option of providing additional blood draws and questionnaires. Blood samples from the prospective study were shipped frozen or at room temperature prior to DNA extraction.

The clonotype originates from a woman aged 30 to 39 who had recovered from COVID-19. Here the chain combines TRBV30 and TRBJ1-3, and TRBD1 aligns with 7 junction nucleotides. The sample comprised PBMCs or T cells enriched from blood (not recorded which). The CDR3: CAWSGDRASGNTIYF. The bases are TGTGCCTGGAGTGGGGACAGAGCCTCTGGAAACACCATATATTTT.